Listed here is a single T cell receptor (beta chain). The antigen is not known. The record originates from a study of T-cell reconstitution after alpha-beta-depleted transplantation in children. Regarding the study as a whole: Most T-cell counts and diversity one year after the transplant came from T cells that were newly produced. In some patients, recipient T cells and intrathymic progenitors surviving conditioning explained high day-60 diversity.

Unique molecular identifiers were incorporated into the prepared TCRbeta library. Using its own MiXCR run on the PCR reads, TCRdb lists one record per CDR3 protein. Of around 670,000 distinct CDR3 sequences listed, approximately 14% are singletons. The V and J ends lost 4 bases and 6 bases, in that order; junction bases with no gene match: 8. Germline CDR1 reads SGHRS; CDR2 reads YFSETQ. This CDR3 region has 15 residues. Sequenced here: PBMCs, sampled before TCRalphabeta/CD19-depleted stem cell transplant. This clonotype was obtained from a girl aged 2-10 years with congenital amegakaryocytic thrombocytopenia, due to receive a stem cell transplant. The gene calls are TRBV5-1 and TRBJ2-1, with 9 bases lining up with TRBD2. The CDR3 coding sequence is TGCGCCAGCAGCGCGGTGCCGGGACTAGCCAATGAGCAGTTCTTC. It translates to CASSAVPGLANEQFF.